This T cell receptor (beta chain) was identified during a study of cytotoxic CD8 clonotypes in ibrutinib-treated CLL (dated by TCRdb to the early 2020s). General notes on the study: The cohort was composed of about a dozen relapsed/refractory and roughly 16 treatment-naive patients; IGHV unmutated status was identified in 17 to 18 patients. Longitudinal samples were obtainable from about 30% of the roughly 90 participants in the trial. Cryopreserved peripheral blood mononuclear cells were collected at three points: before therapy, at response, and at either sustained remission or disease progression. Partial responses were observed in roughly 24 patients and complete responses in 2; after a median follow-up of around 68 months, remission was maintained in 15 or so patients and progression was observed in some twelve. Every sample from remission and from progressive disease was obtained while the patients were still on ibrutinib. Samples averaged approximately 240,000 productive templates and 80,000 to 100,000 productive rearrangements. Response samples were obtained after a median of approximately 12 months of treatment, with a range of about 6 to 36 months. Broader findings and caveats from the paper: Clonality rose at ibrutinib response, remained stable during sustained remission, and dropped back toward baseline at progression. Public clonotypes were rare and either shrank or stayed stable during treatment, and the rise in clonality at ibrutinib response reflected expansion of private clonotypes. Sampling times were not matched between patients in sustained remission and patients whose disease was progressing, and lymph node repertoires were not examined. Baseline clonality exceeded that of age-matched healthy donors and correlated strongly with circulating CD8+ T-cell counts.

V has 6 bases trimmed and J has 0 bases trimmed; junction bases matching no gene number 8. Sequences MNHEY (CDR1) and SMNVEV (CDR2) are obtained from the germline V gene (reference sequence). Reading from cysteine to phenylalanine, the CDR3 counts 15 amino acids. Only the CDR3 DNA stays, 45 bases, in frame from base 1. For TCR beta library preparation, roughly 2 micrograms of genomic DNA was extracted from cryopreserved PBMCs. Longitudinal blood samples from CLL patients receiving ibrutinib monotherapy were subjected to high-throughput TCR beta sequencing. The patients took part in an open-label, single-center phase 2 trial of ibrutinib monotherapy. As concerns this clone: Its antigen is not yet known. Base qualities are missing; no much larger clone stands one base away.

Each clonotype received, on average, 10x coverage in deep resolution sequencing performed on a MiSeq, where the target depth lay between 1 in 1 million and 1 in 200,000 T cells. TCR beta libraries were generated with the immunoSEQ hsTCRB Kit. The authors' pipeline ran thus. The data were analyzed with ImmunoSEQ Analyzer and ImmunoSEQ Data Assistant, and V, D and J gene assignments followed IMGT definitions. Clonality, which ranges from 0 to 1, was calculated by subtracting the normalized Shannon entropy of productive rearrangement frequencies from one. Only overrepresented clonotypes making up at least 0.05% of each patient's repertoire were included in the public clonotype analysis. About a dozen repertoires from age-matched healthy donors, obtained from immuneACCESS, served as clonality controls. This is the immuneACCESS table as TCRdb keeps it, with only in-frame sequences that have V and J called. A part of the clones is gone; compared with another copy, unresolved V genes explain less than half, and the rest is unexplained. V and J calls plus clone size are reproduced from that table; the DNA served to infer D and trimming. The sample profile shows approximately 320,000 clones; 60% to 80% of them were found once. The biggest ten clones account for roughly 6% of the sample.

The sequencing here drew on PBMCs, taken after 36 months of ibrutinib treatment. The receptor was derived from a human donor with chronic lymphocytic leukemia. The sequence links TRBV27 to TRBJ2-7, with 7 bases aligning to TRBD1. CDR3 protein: CASRTRDSLSYEQYF. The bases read TGTGCCAGCAGAACCCGGGACAGCCTCTCCTACGAGCAGTACTTC.